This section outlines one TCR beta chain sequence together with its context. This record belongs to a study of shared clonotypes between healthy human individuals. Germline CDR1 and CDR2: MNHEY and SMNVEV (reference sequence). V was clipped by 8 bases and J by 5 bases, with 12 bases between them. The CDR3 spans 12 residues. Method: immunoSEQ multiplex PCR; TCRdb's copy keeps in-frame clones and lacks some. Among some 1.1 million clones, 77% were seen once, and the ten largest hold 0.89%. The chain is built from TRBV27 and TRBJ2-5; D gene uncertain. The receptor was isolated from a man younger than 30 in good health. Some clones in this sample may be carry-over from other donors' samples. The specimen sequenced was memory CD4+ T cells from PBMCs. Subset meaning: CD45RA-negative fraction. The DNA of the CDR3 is TGTGCCAGCGGCCTAGTATGGGAGACCCAGTACTTC. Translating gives CASGLVWETQYF.